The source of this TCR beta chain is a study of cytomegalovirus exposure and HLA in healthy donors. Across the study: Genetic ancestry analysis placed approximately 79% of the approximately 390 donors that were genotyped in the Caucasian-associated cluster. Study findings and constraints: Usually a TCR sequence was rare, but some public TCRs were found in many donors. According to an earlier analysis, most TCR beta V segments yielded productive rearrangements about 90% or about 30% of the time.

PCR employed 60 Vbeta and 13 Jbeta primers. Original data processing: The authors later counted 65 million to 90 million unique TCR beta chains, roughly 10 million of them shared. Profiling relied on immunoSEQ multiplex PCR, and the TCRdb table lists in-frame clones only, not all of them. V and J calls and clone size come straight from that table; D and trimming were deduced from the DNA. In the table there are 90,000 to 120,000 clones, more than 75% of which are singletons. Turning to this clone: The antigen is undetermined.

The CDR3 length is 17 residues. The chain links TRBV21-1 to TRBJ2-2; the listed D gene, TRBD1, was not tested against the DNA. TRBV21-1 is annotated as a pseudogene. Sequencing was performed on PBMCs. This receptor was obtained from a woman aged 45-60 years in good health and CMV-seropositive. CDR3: CASSMGQGKRDTGELFF. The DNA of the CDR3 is TGTGCCAGCAGCATGGGACAGGGGAAAAGGGACACCGGGGAGCTGTTTTTT.